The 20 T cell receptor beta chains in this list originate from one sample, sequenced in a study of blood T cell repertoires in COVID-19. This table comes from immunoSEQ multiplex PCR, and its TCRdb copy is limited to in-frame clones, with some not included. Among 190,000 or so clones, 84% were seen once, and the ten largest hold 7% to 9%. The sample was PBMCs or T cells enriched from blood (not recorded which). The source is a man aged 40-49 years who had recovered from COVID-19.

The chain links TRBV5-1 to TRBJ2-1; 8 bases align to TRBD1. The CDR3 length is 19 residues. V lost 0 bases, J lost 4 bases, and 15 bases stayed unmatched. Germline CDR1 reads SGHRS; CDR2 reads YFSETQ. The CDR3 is CASSLDSTRQGKNYNEQFF. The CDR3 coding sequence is TGCGCCAGCAGCTTGGACTCCACTAGACAGGGGAAGAATTACAATGAGCAGTTCTTC.

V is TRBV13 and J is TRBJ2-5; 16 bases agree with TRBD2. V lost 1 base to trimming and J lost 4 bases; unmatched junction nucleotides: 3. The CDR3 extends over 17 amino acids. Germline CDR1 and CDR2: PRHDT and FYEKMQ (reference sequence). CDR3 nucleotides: TGTGCCAGCAGCTTAGTGGGACTAGCGGGGGGGCCAGAGACCCAGTACTTC. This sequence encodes CASSLVGLAGGPETQYF.

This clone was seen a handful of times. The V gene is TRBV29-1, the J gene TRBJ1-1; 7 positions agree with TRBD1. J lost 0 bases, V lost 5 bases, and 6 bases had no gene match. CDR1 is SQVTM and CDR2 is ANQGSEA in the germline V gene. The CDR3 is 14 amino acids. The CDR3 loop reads CSVTGAALNTEAFF. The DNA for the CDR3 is TGCAGCGTTACAGGGGCGGCGTTGAACACTGAAGCTTTCTTT.

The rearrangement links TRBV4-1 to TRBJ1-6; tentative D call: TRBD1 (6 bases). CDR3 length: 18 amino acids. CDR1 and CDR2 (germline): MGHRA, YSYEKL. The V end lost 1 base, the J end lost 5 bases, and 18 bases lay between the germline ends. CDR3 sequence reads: CASSQGGFLTGHNSPLHF. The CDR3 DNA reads TGCGCCAGCAGCCAAGGAGGGTTCTTGACAGGCCATAATTCACCCCTCCACTTT.

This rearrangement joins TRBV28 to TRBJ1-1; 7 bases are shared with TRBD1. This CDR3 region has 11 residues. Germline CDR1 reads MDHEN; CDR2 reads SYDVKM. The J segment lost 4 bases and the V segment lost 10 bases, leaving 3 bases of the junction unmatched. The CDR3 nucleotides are TGTGCCACGGCAGGGGGCACTGAAGCTTTCTTT. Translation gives CATAGGTEAFF. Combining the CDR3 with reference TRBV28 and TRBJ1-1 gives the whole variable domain DVKVTQSSRYLVKRTGEKVFLECVQDMDHENMFWYRQDPGLGLRLIYFSYDVKMKEKGDIPEGYSVSREKKERFSLILESASTNQTSMYLCATAGGTEAFFGQGTRLTVV.

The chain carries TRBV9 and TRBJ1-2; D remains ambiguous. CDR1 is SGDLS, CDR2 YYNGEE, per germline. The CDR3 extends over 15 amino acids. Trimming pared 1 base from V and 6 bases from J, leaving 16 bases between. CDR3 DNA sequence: TGTGCCAGCAGCGTATTAGAAGTCACGTCGGATGGCTACACCTTC. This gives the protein CASSVLEVTSDGYTF.

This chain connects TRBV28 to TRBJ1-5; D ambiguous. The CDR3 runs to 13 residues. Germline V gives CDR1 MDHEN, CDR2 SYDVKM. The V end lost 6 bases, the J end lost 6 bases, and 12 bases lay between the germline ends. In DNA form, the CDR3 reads TGTGCCAGCAGCCTGATTAGCGTTCAGCCCCAGCATTTT. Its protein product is CASSLISVQPQHF.

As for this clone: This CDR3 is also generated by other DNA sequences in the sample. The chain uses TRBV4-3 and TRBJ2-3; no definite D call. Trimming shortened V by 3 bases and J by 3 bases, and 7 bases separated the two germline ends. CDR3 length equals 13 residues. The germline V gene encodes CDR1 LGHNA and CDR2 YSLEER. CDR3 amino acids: CASSQPGTDTQYF. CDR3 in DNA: TGCGCCAGCAGCCAGCCCGGGACAGATACGCAGTATTTT.

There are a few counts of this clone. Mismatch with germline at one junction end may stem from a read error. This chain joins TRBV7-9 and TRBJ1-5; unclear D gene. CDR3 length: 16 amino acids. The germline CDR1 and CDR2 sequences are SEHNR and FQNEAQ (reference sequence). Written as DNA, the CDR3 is TGTGCCAGCAGTTTAGGCGCGGGGAAGGGCAATCAGCCCCAGCATTTT. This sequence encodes CASSLGAGKGNQPQHF.

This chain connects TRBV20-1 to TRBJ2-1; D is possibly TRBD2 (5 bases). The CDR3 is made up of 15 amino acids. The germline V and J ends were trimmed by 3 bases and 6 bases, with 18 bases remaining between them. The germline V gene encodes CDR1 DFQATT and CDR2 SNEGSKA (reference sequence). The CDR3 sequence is CSASSSSGNFNEQFF. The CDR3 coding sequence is TGCAGTGCTAGTAGTTCATCGGGGAACTTCAATGAGCAGTTCTTC.

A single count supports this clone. This CDR3 reads CASSNLSSQDTQYF. The DNA for the CDR3 is TGTGCCAGCAGCAACCTTTCTAGTCAGGATACGCAGTATTTT. The chain joins TRBV21-1 to TRBJ2-3; TRBD2 was called by the table and not checked on the DNA. TRBV21-1 constitutes a pseudogene. The CDR3 is 14 residues long.

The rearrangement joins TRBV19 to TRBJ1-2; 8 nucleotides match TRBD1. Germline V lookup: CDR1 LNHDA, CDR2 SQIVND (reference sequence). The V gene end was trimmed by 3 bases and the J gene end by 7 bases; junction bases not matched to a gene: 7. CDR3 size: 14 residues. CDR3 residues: CASSISGGRSGYTF. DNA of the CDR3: TGTGCCAGTAGTATCTCAGGGGGCAGGAGTGGCTACACCTTC.

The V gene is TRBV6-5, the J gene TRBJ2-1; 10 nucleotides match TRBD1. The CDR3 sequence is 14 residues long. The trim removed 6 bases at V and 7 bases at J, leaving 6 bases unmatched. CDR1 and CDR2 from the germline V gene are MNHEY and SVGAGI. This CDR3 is CASRLDRGRNEQFF. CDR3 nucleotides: TGTGCCAGCAGACTCGACAGGGGGCGGAATGAGCAGTTCTTC.

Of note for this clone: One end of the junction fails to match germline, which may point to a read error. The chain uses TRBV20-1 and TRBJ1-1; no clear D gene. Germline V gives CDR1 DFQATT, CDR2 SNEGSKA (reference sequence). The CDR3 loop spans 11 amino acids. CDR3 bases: TGCAGTGCTAGAGATGAGCCCCGGAGTCAATTT. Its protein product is CSARDEPRSQF.

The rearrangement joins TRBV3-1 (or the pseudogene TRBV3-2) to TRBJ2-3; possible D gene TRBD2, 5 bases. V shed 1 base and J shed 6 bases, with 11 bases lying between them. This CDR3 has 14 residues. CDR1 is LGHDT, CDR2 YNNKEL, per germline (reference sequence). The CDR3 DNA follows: TGTGCCAGCAGCCAAGGCCCCCGGAGGGATACGCAGTATTTT. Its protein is CASSQGPRRDTQYF.

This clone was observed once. This CDR3 reads CASSYDRSTGELFF. The CDR3 DNA follows: TGTGCCAGCAGTTATGACAGGTCTACCGGGGAGCTGTTTTTT. The chain combines TRBV6-5 with TRBJ2-2; the D gene is possibly TRBD1 (6 bases). The CDR3 loop spans 14 amino acids. CDR1 is MNHEY, CDR2 SVGAGI, per germline. V lost 3 bases to trimming and J lost 5 bases, with 10 bases between them.

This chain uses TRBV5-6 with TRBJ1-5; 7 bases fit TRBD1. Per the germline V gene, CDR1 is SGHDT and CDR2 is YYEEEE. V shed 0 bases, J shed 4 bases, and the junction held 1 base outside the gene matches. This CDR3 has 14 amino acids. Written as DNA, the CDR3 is TGTGCCAGCAGCTTGGGGACAGGTAATCAGCCCCAGCATTTT. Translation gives CASSLGTGNQPQHF.

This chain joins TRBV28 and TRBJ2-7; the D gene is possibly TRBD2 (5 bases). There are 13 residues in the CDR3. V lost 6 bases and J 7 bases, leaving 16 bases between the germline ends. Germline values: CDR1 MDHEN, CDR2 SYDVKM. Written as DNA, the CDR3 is TGTGCCAGCAGCCTAGTCGGGGTGCGGGAGCAGTACTTC. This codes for CASSLVGVREQYF.

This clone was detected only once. CDR3 bases: TGCAGCGTTGTTATGGCGAACACTGAAGCTTTCTTT. The encoded protein is CSVVMANTEAFF. The gene calls are TRBV29-1 and TRBJ1-1; D remains unclear. In germline, CDR1 is SQVTM, CDR2 ANQGSEA. The CDR3 runs 12 residues. The V end lost 4 bases, the J end lost 1 base, and 7 bases lay between the germline ends.

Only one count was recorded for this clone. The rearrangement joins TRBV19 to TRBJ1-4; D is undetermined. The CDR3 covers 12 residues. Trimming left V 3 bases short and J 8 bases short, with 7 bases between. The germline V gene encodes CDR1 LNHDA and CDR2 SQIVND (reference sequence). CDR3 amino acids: CASSIGGEKLFF. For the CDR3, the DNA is TGTGCCAGTAGTATCGGAGGGGAAAAACTGTTTTTT.